Here is one T cell receptor beta chain with its context. What it recognizes is unknown. This sample was taken from a study of regulatory T cells in long-lasting Graves disease. Study-level points and caveats: Lower TCR diversity was seen in persistent Graves' patients than in newly diagnosed ones.

Germline lookup yields CDR1 DFQATT and CDR2 SNEGSKA (reference sequence). This CDR3 spans 11 amino acids. Time point here: newly diagnosed GD, antithyroid drugs for less than 3 months. PBMC RNA served as the TCR library source. Per American Thyroid Association guidelines, Graves' disease was diagnosed. Investigators prepared the TCR beta libraries by applying iRepertoire HTBI primers and Arm-PCR of CDR3 regions. TCRdb independently ran MiXCR on the multiplex PCR reads; one entry per CDR3 protein. The sample consists of approximately 400,000 distinct CDR3 sequences, approximately 16% of them appearing once. These data are also associated with another study on T cells in Graves' hyperthyroidism and ophthalmopathy. That source reports: Across 18 months, stable Graves' hyperthyroidism was marked by no progression to ophthalmopathy.

The source material was peripheral blood mononuclear cells (PBMCs), sampled at new diagnosis, from a patient treated with antithyroid drugs. This clonotype originated in a woman aged 40 to 50 with Graves disease. This chain links TRBV20-1 with TRBJ1-1; 11 bases agree with TRBD1. The CDR3 spells CRGTGGSEAFF. In DNA, the CDR3 is TGCAGGGGGACAGGGGGAAGTGAAGCTTTCTTT.